What follows are 24 T cell receptor beta chains derived from one specimen sequenced in a study of molecular identifiers for immune sequencing clone quantification. One entry per CDR3 protein, called by TCRdb with MiXCR from the PCR reads. This table has about 54,000 distinct CDR3 sequences, 20% to 25% appearing once. Sequencing was done on a sample of naive CD8+ T cells from blood, with Jurkat cell RNA spiked in. The sample's subset: FACS-sorted CD8+CD4-CCR7+CD45RA+ naive T cells. The source of these receptors is a human donor in good health. Some libraries in this study had Jurkat cell RNA spiked in.

Regarding this clonotype: This clone may be a read error of a much larger clone one base away. Here the CDR3 reads CASSLEGTSAYEQYF. The CDR3 nucleotides read TGTGCCAGCAGCTTAGAGGGGACCAGTGCCTACGAGCAGTACTTC. The rearrangement uses TRBV7-8 and TRBJ2-7; possibly TRBD1 or TRBD2 for D (5 bases each). The V and J ends lost 1 base and 2 bases respectively, with 12 bases between them. This CDR3 spans 15 amino acids. The germline V gene encodes CDR1 SGHVS and CDR2 FQNEAQ.

To note about this clonotype: A much bigger clone sits one base away, suggesting this may be a read error. The CDR3 sequence: CASSSISQETQYF. CDR3 nucleotide sequence: TGTGCCAGCAGCTCGATCAGTCAAGAGACCCAGTACTTC. V gene TRBV7-6 combines with J gene TRBJ2-5; D gene unclear. Per the germline V gene, CDR1 is SGHVS and CDR2 is FNYEAQ. Trimming pared 4 bases from V and 2 bases from J, leaving 8 bases between. This CDR3 contains 13 residues.

In the case of this clonotype: A read error may be the cause here, since a much bigger clone is one base away. J is TRBJ1-1 and V is TRBV4-1; unclear D gene. Germline loops: CDR1 MGHRA, CDR2 YSYEKL. Trimming removed 0 bases at V and 4 bases at J, with 15 bases between. This CDR3 contains 16 residues. The DNA for the CDR3 is TGCGCCAGCAGCCAAGATATCCGGGATAGGGCCACTGAAGCTTTCTTT. Its translation: CASSQDIRDRATEAFF.

This clonotype was detected many times. This chain connects TRBV12-3 or TRBV12-4 to TRBJ2-2; 12 positions agree with TRBD1. The CDR3 totals 15 residues. Germline trimming cut 4 bases from V and 10 bases from J; bases unmatched to any gene: 7. The CDR3 spells CASSSGQGAISELFF. CDR3 DNA: TGTGCCAGCAGTTCGGGACAGGGGGCCATTTCGGAGCTGTTTTTT.

In this sample, this clonotype turned up a few times. The chain employs TRBV27 and TRBJ1-2; D is possibly TRBD1 (5 bases). This CDR3 has 13 residues. Trimming took 5 bases from V and 3 from J, leaving 10 bases between them. Germline V lookup: CDR1 MNHEY, CDR2 SMNVEV (reference sequence). As DNA, the CDR3 is TGTGCCAGCAGTATCGACAGAGACTATGGCTACACCTTC. Encoded protein: CASSIDRDYGYTF.

Ten or more counts support this clonotype. The chain is built from TRBV7-9 and TRBJ1-1; D uncertain. The CDR3 is 13 amino acids. The V gene's germline CDR1 is SEHNR and CDR2 FQNEAQ (reference sequence). Deletions cut 5 bases from V and 7 bases from J, with 14 bases between. The CDR3: CASSPPAQFEAFF. The CDR3 DNA reads TGTGCCAGCAGCCCCCCCGCACAATTTGAAGCTTTCTTT.

Concerning this clonotype itself: At one end, the junction sequence differs from germline, possibly due to a read error. This sequence joins TRBV15 and TRBJ2-2, with TRBD1 identical over 9 bases. The CDR3 is 15 amino acids. Per germline, CDR1 LNHNV and CDR2 YYDKDF (reference sequence). As DNA, the CDR3 is TGTGCCACCAGCGGGAGACAGGGGGGGGCCGGGGGGCTGTTTTTT. It encodes CATSGRQGGAGGLFF.

In the case of this clonotype: A much larger clone sits a single nucleotide away, making a read error possible. This sequence joins TRBV4-2 and TRBJ2-2; 7 bases match TRBD2. The length of the CDR3 is 17 residues. Germline CDR1 reads LGHNA; CDR2 reads YNFKEQ. CDR3 protein: CVSSQDAASGNTGELFF. The CDR3 nucleotides read TGTGTCAGCAGCCAAGATGCCGCTAGCGGGAACACCGGGGAGCTGTTTTTT.

This clonotype was recorded at least ten times. The chain couples TRBV7-9 to TRBJ1-4; D is perhaps TRBD1 (5 bases). Trimming removed 5 bases at V and 8 bases at J, with 9 bases between. Germline V CDR1 and CDR2: SEHNR, FQNEAQ (reference sequence). The CDR3 consists of 12 residues. Here the CDR3 DNA reads TGTGCCAGCAGCGGTCAGGGAGAAAAACTGTTTTTT. Its translation: CASSGQGEKLFF.

Ten or more counts support this clonotype. J is TRBJ1-2 and V is TRBV10-3, with D hard to call. Per germline, CDR1 ENHRY and CDR2 SYGVKD. This CDR3 is 14 amino acids long. Trimming shortened V by 0 bases and J by 4 bases, and 9 bases separated the two germline ends. As DNA, the CDR3 is TGTGCCATCAGTGAGTCCGGCGCCGCCTATGGCTACACCTTC. Residues: CAISESGAAYGYTF.

The table lists this clonotype with many counts. V is TRBV7-9 and J is TRBJ2-3; 7 bases are shared with TRBD1. CDR1 SEHNR and CDR2 FQNEAQ come from the germline V gene (reference sequence). This CDR3 comprises 14 residues. V lost 8 bases to trimming and J lost 6 bases; unmatched junction nucleotides: 11. The CDR3: CASSPTQGSDTQYF. The CDR3 nucleotides read TGTGCCAGCTCCCCGACACAGGGGTCGGATACGCAGTATTTT.

This clonotype was recorded a few times. This chain joins TRBV2 and TRBJ2-5; 10 nucleotides match TRBD1. This CDR3 is built from 16 residues. V was pared by 6 bases and J by 5 bases, with 12 bases of the junction left unmatched. CDR1 is SNHLY and CDR2 is FYNNEI in the germline V gene. The CDR3 nucleotides read TGTGCCAGCAGACTCCTCGGGGACAGGGGCTTGGAGACCCAGTACTTC. It yields the protein CASRLLGDRGLETQYF.

This clonotype was seen at least ten times. V usage is TRBV7-2 and J usage is TRBJ1-5, with D maybe TRBD1 (5 bases). Trimming took off 2 bases at V and 5 bases at J, with 13 bases between the two ends. The CDR3 sequence is 15 residues long. CDR1 and CDR2 from the germline V gene are SGHTA and FQGNSA. The CDR3 reads CASSLWGIEDQPQHF. Here the CDR3 DNA reads TGTGCCAGCAGCTTATGGGGGATTGAGGATCAGCCCCAGCATTTT.

Worth noting for this clonotype: This may stem from a read error, because a much larger clone lies one nucleotide away. The chain employs TRBV28 and TRBJ2-7; 8 bases agree with TRBD2. Trimming removed 2 bases from V and 1 base from J; junction bases left unmatched: 10. The germline CDR1 and CDR2 sequences are MDHEN and SYDVKM. The CDR3 spans 17 residues. CDR3 sequence reads: CASSLIPRGGYSYEQYF. CDR3 bases: TGTGCCAGCAGTTTAATCCCTCGCGGGGGGTATTCCTACGAGCAGTACTTC.

This clonotype was counted many times. The rearrangement uses TRBV5-5 and TRBJ2-3; D call uncertain. The CDR3 extends over 14 amino acids. CDR1 is SGHKS and CDR2 is YYEKEE in the germline V gene (reference sequence). Trimming took off 4 bases at V and 1 base at J, with 10 bases between the two ends. As DNA, the CDR3 is TGTGCCAGCAGCGTAACGTGGGGCACAGATACGCAGTATTTT. This gives the protein CASSVTWGTDTQYF.

This clonotype was counted many times. This chain links TRBV12-5 with TRBJ2-5; tentatively, D is TRBD1 (6 bases). The CDR3 spans 15 residues. V was cut by 6 bases and J by 0 bases, with 14 bases left in between. Germline loops: CDR1 LGHNT, CDR2 FRNRAP. CDR3 in DNA: TGTGCTAGTGGAAAGCCGGACAGAAACCAAGAGACCCAGTACTTC. Residues: CASGKPDRNQETQYF.

The J gene is TRBJ2-5, the V gene TRBV7-9; 7 positions match TRBD1. CDR1 is SEHNR, CDR2 FQNEAQ, per germline (reference sequence). V trimming: 5 bases; J trimming: 0 bases; junction bases outside the gene matches: 6. This CDR3 comprises 15 residues. CDR3 DNA: TGTGCCAGCAGCGACCGGGACAGTTACCAAGAGACCCAGTACTTC. This gives the protein CASSDRDSYQETQYF.

The sample holds a few counts of this clonotype. The chain joins TRBV11-1 to TRBJ2-7; 7 nucleotides match TRBD1. CDR1 SGHAT and CDR2 FQDESV come from the germline V gene (reference sequence). Losses at the gene ends were 0 bases for V and 2 bases for J; bases not matched to a gene: 7. The CDR3 has 16 amino acids. The chain's CDR3 is CASSLASGQGAYEQYF. For the CDR3, the DNA is TGTGCCAGCAGCTTAGCTTCTGGGCAGGGGGCCTACGAGCAGTACTTC. Using reference TRBV11-1 and TRBJ2-7 for the parts outside the CDR3, the full variable domain is EAEVAQSPRYKITEKSQAVAFWCDPISGHATLYWYRQILGQGPELLVQFQDESVVDDSQLPKDRFSAERLKGVDSTLKIQPAELGDSAMYLCASSLASGQGAYEQYFGPGTRLTVT.

In this sample, this clonotype turned up many times. This chain uses TRBV3-1 with TRBJ2-7; D not certain. In germline, CDR1 is LGHDT, CDR2 YNNKEL (reference sequence). The CDR3 is made up of 14 amino acids. The V end was cut by 4 bases, the J end by 0 bases, with 10 bases between. CDR3 DNA sequence: TGTGCCAGCAGCCCCTGGGGATCCTCCTACGAGCAGTACTTC. Its protein product is CASSPWGSSYEQYF.

This clonotype has a count of ten or more. V and J are TRBV6-2 or TRBV6-3 and TRBJ1-5; no clear D gene. Trimming stripped 5 bases from V and 7 bases from J, with 12 bases between. In germline, CDR1 is MNHEY, CDR2 SVGEGT. The CDR3 loop spans 13 amino acids. Here the CDR3 DNA reads TGTGCCAGCAGTCCTGGAGGACGGCAGCCCCAGCATTTT. It codes for CASSPGGRQPQHF.

This clonotype was counted ten times or more. The chain has TRBV5-6 and TRBJ2-7, with TRBD1 matching over 7 bases. This CDR3 contains 13 residues. Per the germline V gene, CDR1 is SGHDT and CDR2 is YYEEEE. V trimming: 3 bases; J trimming: 2 bases; junction bases outside the gene matches: 2. CDR3 nucleotide sequence: TGTGCCAGCAGCTGGGGGACAGCCTACGAGCAGTACTTC. Its protein product is CASSWGTAYEQYF.

This clonotype was seen a few times. The rearrangement joins TRBV27 to TRBJ2-2; no reliable D call. The CDR3 is made up of 13 amino acids. The germline CDR1 and CDR2 sequences are MNHEY and SMNVEV (reference sequence). Trimming pared 3 bases from V and 4 bases from J, leaving 6 bases between. The CDR3 region is CASSFQATGELFF. DNA of the CDR3: TGTGCCAGCAGTTTTCAGGCCACCGGGGAGCTGTTTTTT.

This chain joins TRBV6-1 and TRBJ1-2, with D perhaps matching TRBD1 (5 bases). The CDR3 is 12 amino acids. Per germline, CDR1 MNHNS and CDR2 SASEGT. The V end was cut by 4 bases, the J end by 11 bases, with 14 bases between. This chain's CDR3 is CASSGGAGPYTF. The CDR3, as DNA: TGTGCCAGCAGTGGAGGGGCAGGGCCTTACACCTTC.

This clonotype was found many times. The chain combines TRBV6-2 or TRBV6-3 with TRBJ2-1; the D is unclear. CDR1 and CDR2 (germline): MNHEY, SVGEGT. The CDR3 length is 11 residues. V lost 2 bases to trimming and J lost 15 bases, with 11 bases between them. DNA for the CDR3: TGTGCCAGCAGTTACCCCACCCTGCCGTTCTTC. It specifies CASSYPTLPFF.